This T cell receptor beta chain comes out of a study of Graves' ophthalmopathy and Graves' hyperthyroidism. Trimming cost V 3 bases and J 4 bases, with 13 bases left between them. CDR1 and CDR2 from the germline V gene are MNHNY and SVGAGI (reference sequence). This CDR3 comprises 15 residues. RNA transcripts served as template for amplifying TCR beta CDR3 sequences. Second-round multiplex PCR came after first-round RT-PCR with HTBI primers. MiXCR, applied by TCRdb to the multiplex PCR reads, yields one record per CDR3 protein. The table records around 600,000 distinct CDR3 sequences, roughly 41% of them present only once. Regarding the study as a whole: Sensitivity of around 85% and specificity of about 84% were achieved when a 13-signature model separated ophthalmopathy from stable hyperthyroidism.

Moderate-to-severe activity, CAS ≥3, NOSPECS ≥4 and duration under 3 months were recorded for donors with ophthalmopathy. Exclusion applied to patients with other autoimmune diseases, uncontrolled infections, pregnancy or lactation. Clinicians diagnosed using symptoms, serum thyroxine, TRAb, thyroid ultrasound and orbital computed tomography. There are a few counts of this clonotype. Its cognate antigen is unknown. The TCR originated in an adult man with Graves' ophthalmopathy. Sequenced: peripheral blood. The chain uses TRBV6-6 and TRBJ1-5; D gene uncertain. The CDR3 reads CASSYERNGNQPQHF. CDR3 coding DNA: TGTGCCAGCAGTTATGAAAGAAACGGGAATCAGCCCCAGCATTTT.